Below are 7 T cell receptor beta chains sequenced from a single sample in a study of early T cells in non-severe SARS-CoV-2 infection. Each CDR3 protein is one row after TCRdb ran MiXCR on the 5' RACE reads. The table records roughly 35,000 distinct CDR3 sequences, roughly 4% of them present only once. Source material: whole blood. The receptors were gathered from an adult who was a healthcare worker with PCR-confirmed SARS-CoV-2 infection or an uninfected control (not recorded which).

This clonotype was observed a handful of times. V and J are TRBV19 and TRBJ2-7, with 8 bases matching TRBD1. Germline CDR1 and CDR2: LNHDA and SQIVND (reference sequence). CDR3 size: 14 residues. Germline trimming cut 6 bases from V and 9 bases from J; bases unmatched to any gene: 13. CDR3 region: CASRDRDRTPRQYF. In nucleotides, the CDR3 is TGTGCCAGTAGGGACCGGGACAGGACGCCCCGGCAGTACTTC. The complete variable domain, with remaining parts taken from reference TRBV19 and TRBJ2-7, reads DGGITQSPKYLFRKEGQNVTLSCEQNLNHDAMYWYRQDPGQGLRLIYYSQIVNDFQKGDIAEGYSVSREKKESFPLTVTSAQKNPTAFYLCASRDRDRTPRQYFGPGTRLTVT.

This clonotype was detected many times. The genes are TRBV11-3 and TRBJ2-1; no firm D call. The CDR3 contains 14 residues. From germline, CDR1 is SGHNT and CDR2 YENEEA. V shed 4 bases and J shed 6 bases, with 13 bases lying between them. CDR3 protein: CASSSDPGGNEQFF. Here the CDR3 DNA reads TGTGCCAGCAGCTCAGACCCAGGCGGCAATGAGCAGTTCTTC.

This clonotype has a count of ten or more. V usage is TRBV20-1 and J usage is TRBJ2-1; TRBD1 might be the D (6 bases). The V gene lost 3 bases and the J gene lost 5 bases, with 17 bases spanning the gap. Germline loops: CDR1 DFQATT, CDR2 SNEGSKA (reference sequence). The CDR3 sequence is 15 residues long. CDR3 nucleotide sequence: TGCAGTGCTAGGGCTGTCGGGACACAAAACAATGAGCAGTTCTTC. Residues: CSARAVGTQNNEQFF.

This clonotype was counted at least ten times. CDR3 DNA: TGTGCCAGCAGCGATTACAGGGGGCTAGAGACCCAGTACTTC. The encoded protein is CASSDYRGLETQYF. The chain employs TRBV27 and TRBJ2-5; 9 nucleotides line up with TRBD1. V lost 6 bases and J lost 4; bases outside the gene matches: 6. There are 14 residues in the CDR3. CDR1 is MNHEY and CDR2 is SMNVEV in the germline V gene (reference sequence).

This clonotype was found a few times. The chain carries TRBV4-2 and TRBJ2-7, with TRBD2 matching over 8 bases. The J segment lost 2 bases and the V segment lost 0 bases, leaving 9 bases of the junction unmatched. The CDR3 totals 17 residues. Germline CDR1 reads LGHNA; CDR2 reads YNFKEQ. The CDR3 sequence: CASSQDRSREGPYEQYF. The CDR3 nucleotides are TGTGCCAGCAGCCAAGATAGGTCCCGGGAGGGCCCCTACGAGCAGTACTTC.

This clonotype was seen many times. This sequence joins TRBV7-2 and TRBJ2-1; TRBD1 agrees at 7 bases. The CDR3 has 15 residues. V shed 1 base and J 6 bases; nucleotides not matched to a gene: 6. Germline loops: CDR1 SGHTA, CDR2 FQGNSA. The CDR3 loop is CASSLEGGLSNEQFF. DNA for the CDR3: TGTGCCAGCAGCTTAGAAGGGGGCTTGTCCAATGAGCAGTTCTTC.

This clonotype was counted a few times. The chain recombines TRBV11-3 with TRBJ2-1; TRBD1 is a possible D gene (6 bases). Germline CDR1 reads SGHNT; CDR2 reads YENEEA. Trimming removed 1 base at V and 8 bases at J, with 12 bases between. There are 14 residues in the CDR3. The CDR3 DNA follows: TGTGCCAGCAGCTTAGGCCCACAGGGCTATGAGCAGTTCTTC. It codes for CASSLGPQGYEQFF.